The present T cell receptor beta chain was sequenced within a study of T-cell memory formation after mild COVID-19 (dated by TCRdb to the early 2020s). In terms of the full investigation: TCR sequence clusters from the two donors were largely donor specific. Longitudinal TCRalpha and TCRbeta repertoire sequencing tracked T-cell clones expanding and contracting after mild COVID-19 in two donors. Two young, previously healthy adult volunteers, one female and one male, were included in the cohort. What the work shows at the level of the full study, not this receptor alone: Some responding clones were detected in pre-infection memory, suggesting pre-existing cross-reactive memory T cells joined the SARS-CoV-2 response. From day 15 to 85, contracting clones showed balanced CD4/CD8 phenotypes, whereas a second wave of clones that expanded from day 15 to 37 leaned towards CD4+. Whether the second-wave clones peaking on day 37 were SARS-CoV-2 specific was not confirmed. Contracting CD4+ clones turned up mainly in the CM and EM memory subsets, whereas EMRA was where CD8+ clones were enriched. Only two mild cases were covered by the study, and larger cohorts that include severe cases with pre-infection samples were considered necessary.

In this sample, this clonotype turned up a few times. What this receptor recognizes is not known. No clone much larger than this one lies a single base away; base qualities are absent. TCRdb names Illumina NovaSeq 6000 as the instrument used. cDNA libraries for TCRalpha and TCRbeta were prepared by 5'RACE using constant-segment primers, with sample barcodes and unique molecular identifiers added. Trizol reagent was used to extract RNA from every sample. Amplification of the libraries took two PCR steps, and the second step added a second sample barcode plus Illumina TruSeq adapters. The libraries were sequenced on an Illumina NovaSeq using 2 x 150 bp paired-end reads. From the authors' description of their analysis: Reads were demultiplexed and collapsed into UMI-guided consensus sequences with migec v1.2.7. Using mixcr v2.1.11, UMI consensuses were aligned to TRA and TRB V and J templates and then assembled into clonotypes. A clonotype was counted as expanded or contracted only if both edgeR and NoisET called the change significant, with noise models trained on biological replicates. edgeR calls used a false discovery rate-adjusted p below 0.01 and a log2 fold-change threshold of 1. PCA with hierarchical clustering of max-normalized trajectories of the 1000 most abundant clonotypes was used as exploratory dynamics analysis. Each responding clone was given a CD4 or CD8 phenotype based on the CD4+ and CD8+ repertoires, which had been sequenced separately. The raw public data were reprocessed by TCRdb itself: fastp quality trimming at Q25, MiXCR clonotype calling, in-frame beta chains only. Each record represents a unique CDR3 protein, reported with the most common genes and DNA among its rows. These V and J calls are TCRdb output, not the study's own analysis. Counted in this sample were roughly 130,000 distinct CDR3 sequences; roughly 15% of them appeared once. The biggest ten clones account for more than 11% of the sample.

CDR1 and CDR2 were assigned from the germline V gene (reference sequence) as SGHNT and YYREEE. Trimming at the junction amounts to 4 bases on V and 4 bases on J, and the germline ends lie 17 bases apart. Inclusive of the bounding cysteine and phenylalanine, the CDR3 is 15 residues long. Kept here is only the CDR3 DNA, which spans 45 bases and is read in frame from base 1. Ficoll-Paque density gradient centrifugation was the method used to isolate PBMCs. The rearranged segments are TRBV5-4 and TRBJ1-2, with no confidently assigned D gene. Sequencing used PBMCs or a T cell subset sorted from them (not recorded which). The sequence was collected from an adult woman who had mild COVID-19 (a few samples of this study predate the infection). The sample titles of this study are shuffled in the database, so cell type and time point are left out; the donor was told from shared clones. The nucleotide sequence is given as TGTGCCAGCAGCGGGTCGGAGAGGGCTTTCTATGGCTACACCTTC. The resulting protein is CASSGSERAFYGYTF.